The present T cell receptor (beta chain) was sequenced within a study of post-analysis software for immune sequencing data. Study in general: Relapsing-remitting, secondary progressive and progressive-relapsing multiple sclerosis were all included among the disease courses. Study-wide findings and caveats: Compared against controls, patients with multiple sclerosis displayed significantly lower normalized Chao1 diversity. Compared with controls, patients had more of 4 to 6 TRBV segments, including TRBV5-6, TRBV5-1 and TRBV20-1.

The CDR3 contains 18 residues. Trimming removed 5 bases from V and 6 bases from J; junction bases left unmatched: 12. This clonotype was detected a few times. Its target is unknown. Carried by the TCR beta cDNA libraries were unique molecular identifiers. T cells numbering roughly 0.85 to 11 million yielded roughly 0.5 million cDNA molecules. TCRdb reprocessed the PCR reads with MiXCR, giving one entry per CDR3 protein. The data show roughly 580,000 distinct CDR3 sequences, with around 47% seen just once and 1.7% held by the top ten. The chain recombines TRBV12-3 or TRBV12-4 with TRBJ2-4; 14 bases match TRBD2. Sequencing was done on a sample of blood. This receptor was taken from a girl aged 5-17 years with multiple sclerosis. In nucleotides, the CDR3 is TGTGCCAGCAGTCCCTGGCCGGGACTAGCGGGAGAGTTAAACATTCAGTACTTC. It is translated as CASSPWPGLAGELNIQYF.